Following are 23 T cell receptor beta chains from one sample sequenced in a study of cytomegalovirus exposure and HLA in healthy donors (dated 2017 in TCRdb). The receptor library was made with the immunoSEQ multiplex PCR assay. A mixture of 60 forward primers for TCR Vbeta segments and 13 reverse primers for TCR Jbeta segments was used in the multiplex PCR. TCRdb holds this immuneACCESS table with in-frame rearrangements only. Some clones are missing; in checked studies, unresolved V genes explain under half, and the rest has no known cause. Within this sample are some 200,000 clones, with 80% to 85% of them counted one time only. The ten top clones hold approximately 0.8% of the sample. Sequencing was done on a sample of PBMCs. These receptors all stem from a young woman in good health and CMV-seronegative.

The CDR3 sequence: CASSQDRGGNTIYF. For the CDR3, the DNA is TGTGCCAGCAGCCAAGACAGGGGTGGAAACACCATATATTTT. The J gene is TRBJ1-3, the V gene TRBV7-2, with 8 bases that match TRBD1. The V gene's germline CDR1 is SGHTA and CDR2 FQGNSA. The CDR3 is 14 amino acids. Germline trimming cut 5 bases from V and 3 bases from J; bases unmatched to any gene: 3.

This clone was seen more than once but under ten times. The chain combines TRBV25-1 with TRBJ2-7, with 8 nucleotides matching TRBD1. The CDR3 runs 17 residues. After removal of 0 bases from V and 0 bases from J, the junction contained 7 bases not matched to a gene. In germline, CDR1 is MGHDK, CDR2 SYGVNS. The CDR3 nucleotides are TGTGCCAGCAGTGAATATTTCCGGACAGGGCACTCCTACGAGCAGTACTTC. This codes for CASSEYFRTGHSYEQYF.

Comments on this clone: Other DNA variants within this sample encode the same CDR3. The CDR3 region has the DNA TGTGCCAGCAGCTTAGGCGCAGGGAGGGGCTACACCTTC. Encoded protein: CASSLGAGRGYTF. The chain carries TRBV7-9 and TRBJ1-2; tentatively, D is TRBD1 (5 bases). Trimming took 1 base from V and 8 from J, leaving 11 bases between them. This CDR3 region has 13 residues. Looked up from germline, CDR1 is SEHNR and CDR2 is FQNEAQ (reference sequence).

The chain links TRBV10-3 to TRBJ2-3; D perhaps matches TRBD1 (5 bases). The V end was cut by 4 bases, the J end by 3 bases, with 17 bases between. CDR1 is ENHRY and CDR2 is SYGVKD in the germline V gene. This CDR3 has 16 residues. The CDR3 spells CAISGLQGRRTDTQYF. The CDR3 coding sequence is TGTGCCATCAGTGGATTGCAGGGAAGGAGAACAGATACGCAGTATTTT.

The V call is TRBV9, the J call TRBJ2-5; D is undetermined. The germline V gene has CDR1 SGDLS and CDR2 YYNGEE. With 4 bases removed from V and 0 bases from J, the gap between germline ends came to 16 bases. The CDR3 runs to 16 residues. CDR3 residues: CASSPGLKANQETQYF. The CDR3 nucleotides are TGTGCCAGCAGCCCTGGGTTGAAAGCGAACCAAGAGACCCAGTACTTC.

The chain links TRBV11-3 to TRBJ2-5; D perhaps matches TRBD2 (5 bases). The CDR3 extends over 15 amino acids. V gave up 1 base and J gave up 2 bases, with 11 bases separating them. Germline V gene data show CDR1 as SGHNT and CDR2 as YENEEA. The CDR3 DNA sequence: TGTGCCAGCAGCTTAGGAACTAGTCGGCAAGAGACCCAGTACTTC. This gives the protein CASSLGTSRQETQYF.

V is TRBV28 and J is TRBJ1-2; D is undetermined. Trimming stripped 6 bases from V and 4 bases from J, with 12 bases between. Germline CDR1 reads MDHEN; CDR2 reads SYDVKM. There are 13 residues in the CDR3. The CDR3 loop reads CASRAPRGYGYTF. CDR3 bases: TGTGCCAGCAGGGCCCCCCGAGGCTATGGCTACACCTTC.

The chain has TRBV10-3 and TRBJ2-3; 9 bases fit TRBD2. V lost 5 bases to trimming and J lost 5 bases; unmatched junction nucleotides: 8. The germline V gene encodes CDR1 ENHRY and CDR2 SYGVKD. The CDR3 runs 15 residues. The CDR3 spells CAISSIAGVKDTQYF. The CDR3 coding sequence is TGTGCCATCAGTAGTATAGCGGGAGTGAAAGATACGCAGTATTTT.

This chain joins TRBV5-6 and TRBJ2-1, with D tentatively TRBD2 (6 bases). The CDR3 sequence is 15 residues long. The V gene lost 1 base and the J gene lost 4 bases, with 12 bases spanning the gap. CDR1 and CDR2 from the germline V gene are SGHDT and YYEEEE. The CDR3 sequence is CASSLTRGVYNEQFF. The DNA for the CDR3 is TGTGCCAGCAGCTTGACCCGCGGGGTATACAATGAGCAGTTCTTC. The full variable domain, with the rest looked up from reference TRBV5-6 and TRBJ2-1, is DAGVTQSPTHLIKTRGQQVTLRCSPKSGHDTVSWYQQALGQGPQFIFQYYEEEERQRGNFPDRFSGHQFPNYSSELNVNALLLGDSALYLCASSLTRGVYNEQFFGPGTRLTVL.

The genes are TRBV7-9 and TRBJ2-7; TRBD1 agrees at 7 bases. V shed 5 bases and J 4 bases; nucleotides not matched to a gene: 5. Germline-derived CDR1 and CDR2 are SEHNR and FQNEAQ (reference sequence). The CDR3 is 13 residues long. This CDR3 reads CASSRQGGYEQYF. DNA of the CDR3: TGTGCCAGCAGCCGACAGGGCGGGTACGAGCAGTACTTC.

The CDR3 here is CASSFGGAGYEQYF. The DNA of the CDR3 is TGTGCCAGCAGTTTTGGGGGGGCGGGCTACGAGCAGTACTTC. This chain joins TRBV27 and TRBJ2-7; tentative D call: TRBD2 (7 bases). This CDR3 is built from 14 residues. The V gene lost 3 bases and the J gene lost 3 bases, with 12 bases spanning the gap. Germline CDR1 and CDR2: MNHEY and SMNVEV (reference sequence).

This CDR3 reads CASSFWTGSNYGYTF. The DNA of the CDR3 is TGTGCCAGCAGTTTTTGGACAGGGAGCAACTATGGCTACACCTTC. This chain uses TRBV27 with TRBJ1-2; TRBD1 aligns across 8 bases. The CDR3 length is 15 residues. CDR1 MNHEY and CDR2 SMNVEV come from the germline V gene (reference sequence). V shed 3 bases and J 2 bases; nucleotides not matched to a gene: 5.

The chain is built from TRBV28 and TRBJ1-3; D gene unclear. CDR3 length: 14 residues. The V end lost 2 bases, the J end lost 0 bases, and 5 bases lay between the germline ends. Per germline, CDR1 MDHEN and CDR2 SYDVKM. CDR3 nucleotide sequence: TGTGCCAGCAGTTTAGCAGACTCTGGAAACACCATATATTTT. Its protein product is CASSLADSGNTIYF.

This chain joins TRBV5-5 and TRBJ1-6; 8 nucleotides line up with TRBD1. With 0 bases clipped from V and 13 bases from J, the junction kept 3 bases outside the gene matches. Germline CDR1 reads SGHKS; CDR2 reads YYEKEE (reference sequence). The CDR3 sequence is 13 residues long. In DNA, the CDR3 is TGTGCCAGCAGCTTGGACAGGGGGTCGCCCCTCCACTTT. Amino acid sequence: CASSLDRGSPLHF.

The chain has TRBV7-9 and TRBJ2-7; 11 nucleotides agree with TRBD1. J was trimmed by 6 bases and V by 4 bases; bases with no gene match: 5. This CDR3 region has 14 residues. The germline CDR1 and CDR2 sequences are SEHNR and FQNEAQ (reference sequence). The CDR3 nucleotides read TGTGCCAGCAGCTCCGGGACAGGGGGTTCCGAGCAGTACTTC. Translation gives CASSSGTGGSEQYF.

The CDR3 is CASSPDRDQETQYF. CDR3 coding DNA: TGTGCCAGCAGCCCCGACAGGGACCAAGAGACCCAGTACTTC. The chain uses TRBV6-5 and TRBJ2-5; 7 bases are shared with TRBD1. Germline V gene lookup returns CDR1 MNHEY and CDR2 SVGAGI. There are 14 residues in the CDR3. Trimming took 6 bases from V and 0 from J; bases not matched to a gene: 4.

The CDR3 sequence: CASSLQIAGGQETQYF. For the CDR3, the DNA is TGTGCCAGCAGCTTACAAATAGCGGGGGGCCAAGAGACCCAGTACTTC. The genes are TRBV7-7 and TRBJ2-5, with 10 bases lining up with TRBD2. The germline V gene encodes CDR1 SSHAT and CDR2 FNYEAQ (reference sequence). V trimming: 2 bases; J trimming: 1 base; junction bases outside the gene matches: 4. The CDR3 totals 16 residues.

The rearrangement joins TRBV19 to TRBJ1-4; D remains unclear. Trimming took 10 bases from V and 2 from J, leaving 20 bases between them. The CDR3 spans 16 residues. CDR1 and CDR2 from the germline V gene are LNHDA and SQIVND (reference sequence). The CDR3 reads CATTSHSGATNEKLFF. CDR3 DNA sequence: TGTGCCACCACGTCCCACTCCGGAGCGACTAATGAAAAACTGTTTTTT.

CDR3 protein: CASSPTGQGPYEQYF. The CDR3 DNA follows: TGTGCCAGCAGCCCGACGGGACAGGGTCCCTACGAGCAGTACTTC. The V call is TRBV6-5, the J call TRBJ2-5; 9 nucleotides match TRBD1. The end of the DNA aligns better with TRBJ2-7, so the J call may be wrong. Germline CDR1 MNHEY, CDR2 SVGAGI. CDR3 length: 15 amino acids.

This clone occurred a few times. The rearrangement links TRBV11-1 to TRBJ2-1; 11 bases agree with TRBD2. Germline V gene sequence: CDR1 SGHAT, CDR2 FQDESV (reference sequence). The CDR3 consists of 15 residues. The V and J ends lost 4 bases and 4 bases, in that order; junction bases with no gene match: 3. CDR3 amino acids: CASSSGLAEYNEQFF. The CDR3 nucleotides read TGTGCCAGCAGCTCGGGACTAGCGGAGTACAATGAGCAGTTCTTC.

This chain uses TRBV6-1 with TRBJ2-1, with TRBD1 as a possible D gene (6 bases). Germline CDR1 is MNHNS and CDR2 is SASEGT. This CDR3 has 13 residues. V gave up 7 bases and J gave up 4 bases, with 11 bases separating them. The CDR3 DNA sequence: TGTGCCAGCATGTCAGGGGCGTACAATGAGCAGTTCTTC. Its protein product is CASMSGAYNEQFF.

The table lists this clone with a count of one. The V gene is TRBV15, the J gene TRBJ2-1; maybe TRBD2 (6 bases). The germline V and J ends were trimmed by 7 bases and 7 bases, with 14 bases remaining between them. This CDR3 contains 13 residues. Germline V gene data show CDR1 as LNHNV and CDR2 as YYDKDF (reference sequence). As DNA, the CDR3 is TGTGCCACCACCCGGGAGAGTACAAATGAGCAGTTCTTC. Translated: CATTRESTNEQFF.

V is TRBV29-1 and J is TRBJ2-7, with a possible D match to TRBD1 (6 bases). Trimming removed 6 bases at V and 3 bases at J, with 18 bases between. The length of the CDR3 is 14 residues. From germline, CDR1 is SQVTM and CDR2 ANQGSEA. CDR3 coding DNA: TGCAGCGTCGCCCCCGGGACATACAGCTACGAGCAGTACTTC. This codes for CSVAPGTYSYEQYF.